This T cell receptor (beta chain) stems from a study of regulatory T cells after allogeneic stem cell transplantation (dated by TCRdb to the late 2010s). Turning to the overall study: Patients were stratified according to whether acute graft-versus-host disease had developed within 100 days after stem cell transplantation. Conventional CD4+ T cells defined as CD4+CD25+/-CD127+ were also sorted and TCR-sequenced for comparison in the study. CD4+CD25+CD127- regulatory T cells were isolated from patient PBMCs by fluorescence-activated cell sorting. The study compared the TCR repertoire of regulatory T cells after allogeneic stem cell transplantation in patients who had acute graft-versus-host disease versus patients who did not.

This clonotype was recorded once. No cognate antigen has been identified for it. Its ends do not fully match the called genes, so a read error is possible. CDR1 and CDR2 are drawn from the germline V gene (reference sequence): DFQATT, SNEGSKA. The cysteine opens and the phenylalanine closes a CDR3 of 14 amino acids. CDR3 DNA only is kept here, 42 bases in frame from base 1. The time point label of this sample denotes: 30 days after allogeneic hematopoietic stem cell transplantation. At 30 days after allogeneic hematopoietic stem cell transplantation, peripheral blood mononuclear cells were collected from the patients. TCRdb records Illumina MiSeq as the sequencer. The SMARTer RACE cDNA Amplification kit was used to reverse transcribe the RNA, and the TCR beta CDR3 region was then amplified. RNA from sorted cells was extracted with the RNeasy Mini Kit. TCR beta amplicons were sequenced using Illumina paired-end sequencing. The original methods were these. TCR repertoire analysis used MiXCR, VDJtools and the tcR R package. The inverse Simpson index served to quantify diversity, and clones were sorted into rare, small, medium or expanded bins based on their proportion of the repertoire. The raw public data were reprocessed by TCRdb itself: fastp quality trimming at Q25, MiXCR clonotype calling, in-frame beta chains only. Under each unique CDR3 protein, matching rows form one entry showing the most common genes and DNA. What appears here as the V and J calls and clone size reflects TCRdb's work, not the paper's. Present in this sample are about 5,000 distinct CDR3 sequences, roughly 96% of which were seen just once. Jointly, the top ten make up about 37% of the sample.

Beyond this particular receptor, the publication reports: Because the patient sample size was small, the findings needed validation in a larger cohort. No regulatory T-cell clones were found in all patients, and the number of sorted cells showed no significant correlation with the inverse Simpson index. No significant difference in conventional CD4+ T-cell repertoire diversity was found between patients with and without graft-versus-host disease. A significantly larger repertoire share was occupied by the top 10 regulatory T-cell clones in non-GvHD patients, which suggested expansion of presumably allo-specific protective clones. Compared with patients who had graft-versus-host disease, patients without the disease had a regulatory T-cell TCR repertoire that was more focused and less diverse.

The source was sorted CD4+ T cells from blood (whether regulatory or conventional is not recorded), collected 30 days after allogeneic stem cell transplant. The sequence links TRBV20-1 to TRBJ2-5; tentative D gene TRBD2, with 7 bases matching. This receptor was obtained from a human patient who had an allogeneic stem cell transplant, so the T cells may come from the graft donor. The CDR3 region reads CSARVGGRPETQYF. The DNA is as follows: TGCAGTGCCAGGGTCGGGGGGCGCCCAGAGACGCAGTACTTC.